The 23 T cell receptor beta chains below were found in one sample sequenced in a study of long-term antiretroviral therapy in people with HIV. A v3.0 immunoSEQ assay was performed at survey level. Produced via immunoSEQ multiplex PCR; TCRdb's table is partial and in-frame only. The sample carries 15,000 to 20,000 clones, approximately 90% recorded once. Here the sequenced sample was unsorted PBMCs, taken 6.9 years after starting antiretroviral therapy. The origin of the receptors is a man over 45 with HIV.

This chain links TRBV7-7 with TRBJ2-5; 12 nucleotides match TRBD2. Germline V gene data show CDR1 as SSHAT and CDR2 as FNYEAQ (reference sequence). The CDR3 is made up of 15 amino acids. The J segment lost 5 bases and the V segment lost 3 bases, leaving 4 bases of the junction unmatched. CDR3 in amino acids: CASSFLAGGPETQYF. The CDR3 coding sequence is TGTGCCAGCAGCTTCCTAGCGGGAGGGCCGGAGACCCAGTACTTC. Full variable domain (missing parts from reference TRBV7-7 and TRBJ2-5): GAGVSQSPRYKVTKRGQDVTLRCDPISSHATLYWYQQALGQGPEFLTYFNYEAQPDKSGLPSDRFSAERPEGSISTLTIQRTEQRDSAMYRCASSFLAGGPETQYFGPGTRLLVL.

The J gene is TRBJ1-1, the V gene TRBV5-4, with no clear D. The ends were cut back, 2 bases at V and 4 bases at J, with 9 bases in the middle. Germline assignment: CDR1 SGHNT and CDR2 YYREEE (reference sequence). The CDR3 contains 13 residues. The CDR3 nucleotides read TGTGCCAGCAGCTTCTTCAGAGGCACTGAAGCTTTCTTT. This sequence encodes CASSFFRGTEAFF.

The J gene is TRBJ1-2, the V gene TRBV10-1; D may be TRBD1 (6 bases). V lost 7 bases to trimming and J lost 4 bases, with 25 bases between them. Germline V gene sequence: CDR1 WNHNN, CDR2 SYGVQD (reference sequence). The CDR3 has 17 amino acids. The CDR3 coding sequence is TGCGCCAGCAATTACCCCTCGACAGGCCGGGCAGGCTATGGCTACACCTTC. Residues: CASNYPSTGRAGYGYTF.

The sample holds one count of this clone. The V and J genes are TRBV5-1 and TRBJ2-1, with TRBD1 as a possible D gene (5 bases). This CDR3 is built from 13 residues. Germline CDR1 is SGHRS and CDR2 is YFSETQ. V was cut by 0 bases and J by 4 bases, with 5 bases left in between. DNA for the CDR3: TGCGCCAGCAGCTTGGGACAGTACAATGAGCAGTTCTTC. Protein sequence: CASSLGQYNEQFF.

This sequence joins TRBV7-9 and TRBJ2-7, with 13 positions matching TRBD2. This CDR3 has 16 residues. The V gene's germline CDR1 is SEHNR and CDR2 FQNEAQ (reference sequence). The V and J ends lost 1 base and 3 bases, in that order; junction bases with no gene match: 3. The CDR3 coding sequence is TGTGCCAGCAGCTTAGAACTAGCGGGAGGGAACTACGAGCAGTACTTC. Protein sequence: CASSLELAGGNYEQYF.

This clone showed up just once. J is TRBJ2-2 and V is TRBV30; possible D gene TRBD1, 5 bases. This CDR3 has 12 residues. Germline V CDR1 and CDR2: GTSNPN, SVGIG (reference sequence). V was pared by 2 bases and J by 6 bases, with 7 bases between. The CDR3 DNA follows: TGTGCCTGGAGTAAAGGGGCCGGGGAGCTGTTTTTT. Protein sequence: CAWSKGAGELFF.

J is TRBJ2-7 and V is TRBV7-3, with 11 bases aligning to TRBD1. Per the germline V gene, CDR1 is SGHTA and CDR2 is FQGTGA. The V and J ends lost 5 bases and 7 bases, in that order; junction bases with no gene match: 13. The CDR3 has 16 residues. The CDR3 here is CASSRSGTGGLGEQYF. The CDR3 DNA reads TGTGCCAGCAGCCGATCCGGGACAGGGGGGCTCGGAGAGCAGTACTTC.

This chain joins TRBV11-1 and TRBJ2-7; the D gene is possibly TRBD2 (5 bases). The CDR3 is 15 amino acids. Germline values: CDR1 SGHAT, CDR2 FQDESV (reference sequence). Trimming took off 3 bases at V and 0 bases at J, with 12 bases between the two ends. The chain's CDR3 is CASSLERLSSYEQYF. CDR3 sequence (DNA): TGTGCCAGCAGCTTGGAGCGGTTAAGCTCCTACGAGCAGTACTTC.

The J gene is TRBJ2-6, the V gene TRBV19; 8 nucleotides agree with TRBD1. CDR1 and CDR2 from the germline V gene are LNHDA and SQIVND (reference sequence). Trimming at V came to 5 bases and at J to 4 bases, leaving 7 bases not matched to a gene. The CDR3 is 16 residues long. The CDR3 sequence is CASSLLQGAGANVLTF. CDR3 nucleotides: TGTGCCAGTAGTCTCCTTCAGGGGGCCGGGGCCAACGTCCTGACTTTC.

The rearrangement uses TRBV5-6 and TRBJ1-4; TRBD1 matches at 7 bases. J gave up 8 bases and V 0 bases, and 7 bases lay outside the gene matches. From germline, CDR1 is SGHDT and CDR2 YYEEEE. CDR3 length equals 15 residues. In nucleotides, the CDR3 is TGTGCCAGCAGCTTGGCTGACAGGGTCGTCGAAAAACTGTTTTTT. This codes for CASSLADRVVEKLFF.

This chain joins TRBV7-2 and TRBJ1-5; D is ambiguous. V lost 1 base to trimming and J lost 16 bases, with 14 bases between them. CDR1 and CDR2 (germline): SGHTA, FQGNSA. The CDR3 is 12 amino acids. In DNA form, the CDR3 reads TGTGCCAGCAGCTTAGAAGGGTTCTCCGTACATTTT. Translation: CASSLEGFSVHF. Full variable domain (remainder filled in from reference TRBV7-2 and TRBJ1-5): GAGVSQSPSNKVTEKGKDVELRCDPISGHTALYWYRQSLGQGLEFLIYFQGNSAPDKSGLPSDRFSAERTGGSVSTLTIQRTQQEDSAVYLCASSLEGFSVHFGDGTRLSIL.

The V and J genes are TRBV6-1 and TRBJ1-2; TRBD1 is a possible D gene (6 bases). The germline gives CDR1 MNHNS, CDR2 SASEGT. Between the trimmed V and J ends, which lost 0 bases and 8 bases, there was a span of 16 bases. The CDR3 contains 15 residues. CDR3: CASSEAPTGSDGYTF. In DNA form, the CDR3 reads TGTGCCAGCAGTGAAGCTCCTACAGGGTCCGACGGCTACACCTTC.

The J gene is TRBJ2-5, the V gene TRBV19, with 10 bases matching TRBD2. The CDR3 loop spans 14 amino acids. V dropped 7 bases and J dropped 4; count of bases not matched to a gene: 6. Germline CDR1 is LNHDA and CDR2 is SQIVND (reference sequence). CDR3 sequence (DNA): TGTGCCAGTAAGAAGCGGGAGGGCGGAGAGACCCAGTACTTC. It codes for CASKKREGGETQYF. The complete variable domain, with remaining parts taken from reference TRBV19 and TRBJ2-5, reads DGGITQSPKYLFRKEGQNVTLSCEQNLNHDAMYWYRQDPGQGLRLIYYSQIVNDFQKGDIAEGYSVSREKKESFPLTVTSAQKNPTAFYLCASKKREGGETQYFGPGTRLLVL.

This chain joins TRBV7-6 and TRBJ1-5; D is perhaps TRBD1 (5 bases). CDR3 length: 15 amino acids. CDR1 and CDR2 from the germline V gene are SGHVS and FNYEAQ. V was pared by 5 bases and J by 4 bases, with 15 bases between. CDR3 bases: TGTGCCAGCAGCCTCGCAGGGAACCGGAATCAGCCCCAGCATTTT. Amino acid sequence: CASSLAGNRNQPQHF. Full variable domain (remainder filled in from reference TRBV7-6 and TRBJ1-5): GAGVSQSPRYKVTKRGQDVALRCDPISGHVSLYWYRQALGQGPEFLTYFNYEAQQDKSGLPNDRFSAERPEGSISTLTIQRTEQRDSAMYRCASSLAGNRNQPQHFGDGTRLSIL.

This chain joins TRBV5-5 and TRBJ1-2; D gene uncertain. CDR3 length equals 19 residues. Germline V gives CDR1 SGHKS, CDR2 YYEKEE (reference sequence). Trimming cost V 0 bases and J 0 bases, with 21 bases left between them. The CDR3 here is CASSLVVVSTELTNYGYTF. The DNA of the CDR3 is TGTGCCAGCAGCTTGGTTGTGGTCTCGACCGAGCTTACTAACTATGGCTACACCTTC.

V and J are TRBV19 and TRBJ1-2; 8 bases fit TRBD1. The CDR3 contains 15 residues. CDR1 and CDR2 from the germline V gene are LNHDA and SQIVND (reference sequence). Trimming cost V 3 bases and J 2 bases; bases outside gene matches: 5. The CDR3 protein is CASSITQGVNYGYTF. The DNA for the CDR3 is TGTGCCAGTAGTATCACACAGGGGGTCAACTATGGCTACACCTTC.

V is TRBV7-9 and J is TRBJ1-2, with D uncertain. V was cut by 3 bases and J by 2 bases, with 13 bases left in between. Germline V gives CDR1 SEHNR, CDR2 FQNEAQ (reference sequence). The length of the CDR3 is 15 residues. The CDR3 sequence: CASSFTGPGNYGYTF. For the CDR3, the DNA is TGTGCCAGCAGCTTTACCGGGCCCGGCAACTATGGCTACACCTTC.

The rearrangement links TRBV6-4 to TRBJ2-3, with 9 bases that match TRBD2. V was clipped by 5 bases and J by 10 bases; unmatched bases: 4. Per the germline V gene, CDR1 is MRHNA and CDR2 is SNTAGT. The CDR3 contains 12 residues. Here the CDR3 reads CASSSLAGPQYF. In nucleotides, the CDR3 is TGTGCCAGCAGTTCTCTAGCGGGACCGCAGTATTTT.

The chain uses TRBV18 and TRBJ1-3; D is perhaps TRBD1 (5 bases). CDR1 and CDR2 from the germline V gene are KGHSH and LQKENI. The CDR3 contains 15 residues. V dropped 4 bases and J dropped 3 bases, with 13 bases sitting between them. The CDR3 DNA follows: TGTGCCAGCTCACAAAGCGGGGGTTATGGAAACACCATATATTTT. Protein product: CASSQSGGYGNTIYF.

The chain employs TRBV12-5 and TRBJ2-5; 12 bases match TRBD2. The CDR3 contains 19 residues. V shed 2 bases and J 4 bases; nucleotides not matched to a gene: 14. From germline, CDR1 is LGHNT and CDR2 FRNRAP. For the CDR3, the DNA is TGTGCTAGTGGTTTGTCACCGCTAGCGGGAGGGCCGTATAGAGAGACCCAGTACTTC. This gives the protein CASGLSPLAGGPYRETQYF.

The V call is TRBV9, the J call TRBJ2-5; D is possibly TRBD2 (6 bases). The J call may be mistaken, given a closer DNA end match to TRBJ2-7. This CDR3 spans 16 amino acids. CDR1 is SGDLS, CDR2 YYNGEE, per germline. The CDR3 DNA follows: TGTGCCAGCAGCGTAGATAGGACTAATACCTTCCGCGAGCAGTACTTC. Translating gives CASSVDRTNTFREQYF.

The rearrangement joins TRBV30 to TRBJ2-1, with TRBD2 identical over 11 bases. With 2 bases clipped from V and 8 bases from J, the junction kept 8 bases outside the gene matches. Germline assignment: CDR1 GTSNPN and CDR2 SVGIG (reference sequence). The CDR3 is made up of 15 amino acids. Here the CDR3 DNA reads TGTGCCTGGAGTCATCTAGCGGGAGGTGGCGATGAGCAGTTCTTC. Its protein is CAWSHLAGGGDEQFF.

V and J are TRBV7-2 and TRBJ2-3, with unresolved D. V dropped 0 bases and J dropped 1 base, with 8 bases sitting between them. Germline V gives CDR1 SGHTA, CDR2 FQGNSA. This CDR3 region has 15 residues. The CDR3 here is CASSLADLRTDTQYF. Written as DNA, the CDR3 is TGTGCCAGCAGCTTAGCAGACCTCCGCACAGATACGCAGTATTTT.